Listed below are T cell receptor beta chains from one sample, sequenced in a study of metastatic and nonmetastatic thyroid tumors. TCRdb reassembled clones from the PCR reads with MiXCR. The data contain some 28,000 clones, 20% to 25% of them singletons. The material sequenced was blood. These receptors all stem from a female donor with papillary thyroid cancer or a benign thyroid nodule (not recorded which). Some clones in this sample may be carry-over from other donors' samples. Each CDR3 is given with its conserved first and last residue. The order of the fields is J gene, clone size, D gene, V gene, CDR3 length, CDR3 protein, CDR3 DNA. D genes are given only for firm matches. Clone size is not always given. Where it is, it says once, few, many or a class for expanded clones.

>TRBJ2-1|medium-sized|-|TRBV6-1|16
CASSTAGPTEFNEQFF
TGTGCCAGCAGTACCGCCGGCCCTACAGAGTTCAATGAGCAGTTCTTC
>TRBJ1-2|-|-|TRBV7-9|12
CASSQSNYGYTF
TGTGCCAGCAGCCAGTCGAACTATGGCTACACCTTC
>TRBJ1-5|many|-|TRBV19|16
CASSMFGDGSNQPQHF
TGTGCCAGTAGTATGTTCGGGGATGGGAGCAATCAGCCCCAGCATTTT
>TRBJ2-1|-|TRBD1|TRBV15|17
CATSRRGTGGSYNEQFF
TGTGCCACCAGCAGGAGGGGGACAGGGGGCTCCTACAATGAGCAGTTCTTC
>TRBJ2-3|-|-|TRBV19|15
CACSMRQRSTDTQYF
TGTGCCTGTAGTATGAGACAGAGGAGCACAGATACGCAGTATTTT
>TRBJ2-5|many|-|TRBV12-3/TRBV12-4|14
CASSLTSQMETQYF
TGTGCCAGCAGTTTAACAAGTCAGATGGAGACCCAGTACTTC
>TRBJ2-6|-|-|TRBV7-8|14
CASARAPEANVLTF
TGTGCCAGCGCTCGGGCCCCAGAGGCCAACGTCCTGACTTTC
>TRBJ2-1|-|-|TRBV6-1|13
CASRKSGGNEQFF
TGTGCCAGCAGAAAATCAGGCGGGAATGAGCAGTTCTTC
>TRBJ2-7|medium-sized|TRBD1|TRBV6-1|14
CASSEGQGAYEQYF
TGTGCCAGCAGTGAAGGACAGGGGGCATACGAGCAGTACTTC
>TRBJ2-1|-|-|TRBV24-1|13
CATSEAGSNEQFF
TGTGCCACCAGTGAGGCCGGAAGCAATGAGCAGTTCTTC
>TRBJ1-3|-|TRBD1|TRBV19|15
CASNGDRGTGNTIYF
TGTGCCAGTAATGGGGACAGGGGGACTGGAAACACCATATATTTT
>TRBJ2-2|-|-|TRBV3-1|15
CANSLGAANTGELFF
TGTGCCAACAGCCTCGGGGCGGCGAACACCGGGGAGCTGTTTTTT
>TRBJ2-2|-|TRBD2|TRBV20-1|16
CSATVAGTSATGELFF
TGCAGTGCTACGGTAGCGGGAACCTCGGCCACCGGGGAGCTGTTTTTT
>TRBJ2-5|few|-|TRBV6-1|15
CASSAQAGAQETQYF
TGTGCCAGCAGTGCCCAGGCGGGGGCCCAAGAGACCCAGTACTTC
>TRBJ2-1|few|-|TRBV24-1|16
CATSDQSPGSYNGQFF
TGTGCCACCAGTGACCAAAGCCCGGGTTCGTACAATGGGCAGTTCTTC
>TRBJ2-1|-|TRBD2|TRBV19|12
CASSLSGRALFF
TGTGCCAGTAGTCTTAGCGGGAGGGCCCTATTCTTC
>TRBJ2-1|few|-|TRBV10-1|14
CASSPSGPLGEQFF
TGCGCCAGCAGTCCATCAGGGCCCCTCGGGGAGCAGTTCTTC
>TRBJ2-3|many|TRBD1|TRBV2|14
CASRGTTGADTQYF
TGTGCCAGCAGGGGAACCACAGGGGCAGATACGCAGTATTTT
>TRBJ2-3|many|TRBD1|TRBV7-3|13
CASSLPTGQKQYF
TGTGCCAGCAGCCTCCCCACGGGACAGAAGCAGTATTTT
>TRBJ2-1|many|TRBD2|TRBV2|17
CATGTSGTGSSYNEQFF
TGTGCCACTGGGACTAGCGGGACTGGTAGCTCCTACAATGAGCAGTTCTTC
>TRBJ1-3|-|TRBD1|TRBV12-3/TRBV12-4|15
CASSLTGNRRNTIYF
TGTGCCAGCAGCTTGACAGGGAATCGTAGAAACACCATATATTTT
>TRBJ2-1|many|TRBD1|TRBV2|15
CASRQDRGISNEQFF
TGTGCCAGCAGGCAGGACAGGGGCATCTCTAATGAGCAGTTCTTC
>TRBJ1-1|-|-|TRBV6-1|15
CASPSRGGGNTEAFF
TGTGCCAGCCCTAGCCGCGGCGGGGGGAACACTGAAGCTTTCTTT
>TRBJ2-5|few|TRBD1|TRBV28|15
CASSLTGGGQETRYF
TGTGCCAGCAGTTTGACAGGGGGCGGCCAAGAGACCCGGTACTTC
>TRBJ1-5|many|TRBD1|TRBV20-1|15
CSAGTGTGLNQPQHF
TGCAGTGCGGGAACCGGGACAGGCCTCAATCAGCCCCAGCATTTT
>TRBJ2-7|many|TRBD2|TRBV7-2|15
CASSLAGGENYEQYF
TGTGCCAGCAGCTTAGCTGGGGGGGAAAACTACGAGCAGTACTTC
>TRBJ1-3|many|-|TRBV30|12
CAWMTYGNTIYF
TGTGCCTGGATGACGTACGGAAACACCATATATTTT
>TRBJ2-5|-|-|TRBV6-1|12
CASTGLGETQYF
TGTGCCAGCACTGGACTGGGTGAGACCCAGTACTTC
>TRBJ2-3|many|TRBD2|TRBV20-1|14
CSAPASGNTDTQYF
TGCAGTGCCCCCGCTAGCGGTAACACAGATACGCAGTATTTT
>TRBJ2-2|-|TRBD2|TRBV30|14
CACSARGGDGELFF
TGTGCCTGCAGTGCTCGGGGAGGGGACGGGGAGCTGTTTTTT
>TRBJ2-7|-|TRBD1|TRBV19|14
CASTPGTDSYEQYF
TGTGCCAGTACCCCCGGGACAGACTCCTACGAGCAGTACTTC
>TRBJ2-2|-|TRBD2|TRBV11-2|15
CASSLSGGRTGYLFF
TGTGCCAGCAGCCTCAGCGGGGGGCGGACCGGGTATCTGTTTTTT
>TRBJ2-3|few|-|TRBV6-1|15
CASSESGCNTYTQYF
TGTGCCAGCAGTGAAAGCGGGTGTAACACATATACGCAGTATTTT
>TRBJ1-4|many|-|TRBV4-1|16
CASSQPHRANNEKLFF
TGCGCCAGCAGCCAGCCTCATAGGGCCAATAATGAAAAACTGTTTTTT
>TRBJ2-2|many|TRBD1|TRBV5-1|15
CASSQGTGPTGELFF
TGCGCCAGCAGCCAAGGGACAGGTCCTACCGGGGAGCTGTTTTTT
>TRBJ2-2|many|TRBD2|TRBV27|15
CASSPRLANTGELFF
TGTGCCAGCAGTCCGCGACTAGCTAACACCGGGGAGCTGTTTTTT
>TRBJ2-7|-|TRBD2|TRBV6-6|18
CASSFRTSGGYQSYEQYF
TGTGCCAGCAGTTTCAGAACTAGCGGGGGGTACCAATCCTACGAGCAGTACTTC
>TRBJ2-7|few|-|TRBV15|12
CASSSTWREQYF
TGTGCCAGCAGTTCCACTTGGCGGGAGCAGTACTTC
>TRBJ2-3|-|-|TRBV4-1|18
CASSQEGVGPRSTDTQCF
TGCGCCAGCAGCCAAGAAGGGGTAGGGCCTCGTAGCACAGATACGCAGTGTTTT
>TRBJ1-2|-|-|TRBV20-1|14
CSVKRDFENYGYTF
TGCAGTGTTAAAAGGGATTTTGAGAACTATGGCTACACCTTC
>TRBJ2-7|many|-|TRBV6-1|11
CASSDHHEQYF
TGTGCCAGCAGTGATCACCACGAGCAGTACTTC
>TRBJ1-2|few|TRBD1|TRBV12-3/TRBV12-4|16
CASSFSAGGSRGGYTF
TGTGCCAGCAGTTTTAGCGCAGGGGGCTCTCGAGGTGGCTACACCTTC
>TRBJ2-2|-|-|TRBV20-1|16
CSAPDPGTRDTGQLFF
TGCAGTGCTCCCGACCCCGGTACAAGGGACACCGGGCAGCTGTTTTTT
>TRBJ1-3|-|-|TRBV14|14
CASSPDRSGNTIYF
TGTGCCAGCAGCCCGGACAGATCGGGAAACACCATATATTTT
>TRBJ1-4|-|-|TRBV5-1|19
CASSLGGLGLGGDDEKLFF
TGCGCCAGCAGCTTGGGTGGTCTGGGCCTCGGCGGGGACGATGAAAAACTGTTTTTT
>TRBJ2-4|-|TRBD2|TRBV18|14
CASSPSGTTNIQYF
TGTGCCAGCTCACCCTCCGGGACTACAAACATTCAGTACTTC
>TRBJ1-1|-|TRBD1|TRBV3-1|16
CASSQSDRGVYTEAFF
TGTGCCAGCAGCCAATCTGACAGGGGAGTATATACTGAAGCTTTCTTT
>TRBJ1-5|many|-|TRBV4-3|15
CASSQEQYSNQPQHF
TGCGCCAGCAGCCAAGAACAGTATAGCAATCAGCCCCAGCATTTT
>TRBJ2-1|-|-|TRBV28|11
CASSLRSDLFF
TGTGCCAGCAGTTTACGATCCGATTTGTTCTTC
>TRBJ1-5|many|-|TRBV19|14
CASSIVVSNQPQHF
TGTGCCAGTAGTATCGTAGTTAGCAATCAGCCCCAGCATTTT
>TRBJ1-5|many|-|TRBV28|12
CAAGGGLGPQHF
TGTGCCGCCGGCGGGGGTTTAGGGCCCCAGCATTTT
>TRBJ2-3|many|TRBD1|TRBV20-1|14
CSARDRGTGGTQYF
TGCAGTGCTAGAGATCGAGGGACAGGGGGGACGCAGTATTTT
>TRBJ2-3|many|TRBD2|TRBV20-1|16
CSASVSSGRSTDTQYF
TGCAGTGCTAGTGTCTCTTCCGGGAGGAGCACAGATACGCAGTATTTT
>TRBJ2-2|-|-|TRBV6-2/TRBV6-3|16
CASSPRATTNTGELFF
TGTGCCAGCAGCCCTAGGGCCACAACGAACACCGGGGAGCTGTTTTTT
>TRBJ2-5|many|-|TRBV10-2|13
CASSESGLETRYF
TGCGCCAGCAGTGAATCTGGGTTAGAGACCCGGTACTTC
>TRBJ2-7|many|TRBD1|TRBV19|14
CASSTGTGVHEQYF
TGTGCCAGTAGCACCGGGACAGGGGTCCACGAGCAGTACTTC
>TRBJ1-1|-|-|TRBV28|12
CASQGGRVIAFF
TGTGCCAGCCAAGGCGGTAGGGTTATAGCTTTCTTT